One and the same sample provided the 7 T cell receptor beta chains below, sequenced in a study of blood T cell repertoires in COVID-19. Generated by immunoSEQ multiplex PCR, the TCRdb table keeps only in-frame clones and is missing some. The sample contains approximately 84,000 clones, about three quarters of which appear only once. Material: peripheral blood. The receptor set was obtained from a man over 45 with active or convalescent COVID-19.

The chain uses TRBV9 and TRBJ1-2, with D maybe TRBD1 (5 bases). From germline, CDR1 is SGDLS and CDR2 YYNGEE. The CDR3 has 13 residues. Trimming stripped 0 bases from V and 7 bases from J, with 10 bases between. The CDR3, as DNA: TGTGCCAGCAGCGTAGATGGAGGGGCTGGCTACACCTTC. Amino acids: CASSVDGGAGYTF.

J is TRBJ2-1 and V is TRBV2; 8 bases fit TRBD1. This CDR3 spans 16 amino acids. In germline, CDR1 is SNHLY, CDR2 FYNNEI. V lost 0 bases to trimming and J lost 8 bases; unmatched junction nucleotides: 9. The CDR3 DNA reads TGTGCCAGCAGTGAAGCGAGGACAGGGCATGGGGATGAGCAGTTCTTC. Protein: CASSEARTGHGDEQFF.

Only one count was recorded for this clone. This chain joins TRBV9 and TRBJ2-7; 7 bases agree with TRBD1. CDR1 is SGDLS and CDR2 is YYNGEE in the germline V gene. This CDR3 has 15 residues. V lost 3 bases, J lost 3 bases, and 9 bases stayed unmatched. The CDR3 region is CASSGGQAQFYEQYF. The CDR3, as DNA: TGTGCCAGCAGCGGCGGACAGGCCCAATTCTACGAGCAGTACTTC.

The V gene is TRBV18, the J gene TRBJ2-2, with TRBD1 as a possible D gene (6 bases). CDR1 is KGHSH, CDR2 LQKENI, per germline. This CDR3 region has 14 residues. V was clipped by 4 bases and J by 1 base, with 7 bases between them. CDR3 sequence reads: CASSRQENTGELFF. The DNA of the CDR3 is TGTGCCAGCTCACGACAGGAGAACACCGGGGAGCTGTTTTTT.

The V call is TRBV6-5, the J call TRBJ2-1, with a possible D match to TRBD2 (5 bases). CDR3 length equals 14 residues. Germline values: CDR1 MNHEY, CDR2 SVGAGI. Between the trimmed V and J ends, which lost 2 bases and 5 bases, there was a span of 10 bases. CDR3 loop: CASSYQRWDNEQFF. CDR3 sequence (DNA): TGTGCCAGCAGTTACCAGCGGTGGGACAATGAGCAGTTCTTC.

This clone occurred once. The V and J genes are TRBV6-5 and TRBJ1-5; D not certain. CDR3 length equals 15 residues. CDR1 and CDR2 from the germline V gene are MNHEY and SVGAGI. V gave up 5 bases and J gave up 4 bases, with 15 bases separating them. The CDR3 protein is CASSTPGIGNQPQHF. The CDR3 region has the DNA TGTGCCAGCAGTACCCCCGGGATAGGGAATCAGCCCCAGCATTTT.

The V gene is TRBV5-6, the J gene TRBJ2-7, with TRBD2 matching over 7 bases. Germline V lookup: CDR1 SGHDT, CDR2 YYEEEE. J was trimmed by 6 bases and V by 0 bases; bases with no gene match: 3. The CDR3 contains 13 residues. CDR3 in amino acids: CASSLGGGGEQYF. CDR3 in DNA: TGTGCCAGCAGCTTGGGCGGGGGTGGCGAGCAGTACTTC.